These 13 T cell receptor beta chains originate from one sample sequenced in a study of lymphopenia after photon versus proton radiotherapy. The table came from immunoSEQ multiplex PCR; TCRdb's copy has only in-frame clones and leaves some out. The repertoire holds around 160,000 clones, with roughly nine tenths as singletons. The sequences come from peripheral blood, collected from a patient treated with photon-based radiotherapy. The receptors stem from a man aged 45-65 years with gastric cancer.

The chain joins TRBV5-8 to TRBJ2-1, with TRBD2 matching over 13 bases. There are 15 residues in the CDR3. The germline V gene has CDR1 SGHTS and CDR2 YDEGEE. V was pared by 4 bases and J by 6 bases, with 4 bases of the junction left unmatched. The CDR3 DNA reads as TGTGCCAGCAGCCCGGGACTAGCGGGGTTCAATGAGCAGTTCTTC. Its protein product is CASSPGLAGFNEQFF.

The V call is TRBV5-6, the J call TRBJ1-4; D unresolved. The germline CDR1 and CDR2 sequences are SGHDT and YYEEEE. Trimming removed 4 bases at V and 8 bases at J, with 15 bases between. The CDR3 contains 14 residues. This CDR3 is CASSPQRGSEKLFF. The CDR3 DNA follows: TGTGCCAGCAGCCCGCAGCGGGGAAGCGAAAAACTGTTTTTT.

The chain has TRBV2 and TRBJ2-7; 11 bases match TRBD2. The ends lost 6 bases at V and 6 bases at J; junction bases unmatched: 7. This CDR3 comprises 14 residues. Germline loops: CDR1 SNHLY, CDR2 FYNNEI. This CDR3 is CASSGTSGFVEQYF. In DNA form, the CDR3 reads TGTGCCAGCAGCGGGACTAGCGGATTCGTCGAGCAGTACTTC.

The chain recombines TRBV5-1 with TRBJ1-5; D not certain. V lost 0 bases and J lost 5, with 12 bases in between. The CDR3 extends over 15 amino acids. Per the germline V gene, CDR1 is SGHRS and CDR2 is YFSETQ. CDR3 coding DNA: TGCGCCAGCAGCTTGGGGGGATCAACCGATCAGCCCCAGCATTTT. Translated: CASSLGGSTDQPQHF. Full variable domain (rest looked up from reference TRBV5-1 and TRBJ1-5): KAGVTQTPRYLIKTRGQQVTLSCSPISGHRSVSWYQQTPGQGLQFLFEYFSETQRNKGNFPGRFSGRQFSNSRSEMNVSTLELGDSALYLCASSLGGSTDQPQHFGDGTRLSIL.

This chain joins TRBV7-9 and TRBJ1-1; D is unresolved. CDR1 is SEHNR and CDR2 is FQNEAQ in the germline V gene (reference sequence). V gave up 6 bases and J gave up 0 bases, with 11 bases separating them. The CDR3 loop spans 14 amino acids. As DNA, the CDR3 is TGTGCCAGCAGGACCGGGCCGATGAACACTGAAGCTTTCTTT. This sequence encodes CASRTGPMNTEAFF.

This clone was detected once. The chain recombines TRBV5-1 with TRBJ1-5, with no clear D. V gave up 1 base and J gave up 1 base, with 9 bases separating them. The CDR3 totals 15 residues. Germline V gives CDR1 SGHRS, CDR2 YFSETQ. The CDR3 region is CASSLLGVSNQPQHF. CDR3 nucleotide sequence: TGCGCCAGCAGCTTGCTGGGTGTGAGCAATCAGCCCCAGCATTTT.

A few counts support this clone. The chain links TRBV11-2 to TRBJ2-7; D is unclear. V lost 3 bases and J 3 bases, leaving 9 bases between the germline ends. The CDR3 loop spans 13 amino acids. Germline V gene lookup returns CDR1 SGHAT and CDR2 FQNNGV. In DNA form, the CDR3 reads TGTGCCAGCAGCTTCCAGGCCCACTACGAGCAGTACTTC. This sequence encodes CASSFQAHYEQYF.

This clone came up a few times. The chain has TRBV1 and TRBJ2-7; the table's D call, TRBD2, was not checked against the DNA. TRBV1 constitutes a pseudogene. CDR3 length: 17 residues. The CDR3 bases are TGCACCAGCAGCCAAGGGCTAGCGGGAGGCACCCTGGGGGAGCAGTACTTC. Residues: CTSSQGLAGGTLGEQYF.

The chain combines TRBV7-2 with TRBJ2-2, with 7 bases that match TRBD2. Germline V gene sequence: CDR1 SGHTA, CDR2 FQGNSA. V shed 1 base and J 3 bases; nucleotides not matched to a gene: 5. The CDR3 contains 16 residues. The CDR3 sequence: CASSLGWEGYTGELFF. Written as DNA, the CDR3 is TGTGCCAGCAGCTTAGGGTGGGAGGGATACACCGGGGAGCTGTTTTTT.

Comment on this clone: Other DNA sequences in this specimen translate into the identical CDR3. The chain uses TRBV29-1 and TRBJ2-2; D is possibly TRBD2 (6 bases). The CDR3 is 14 amino acids. V gave up 3 bases and J gave up 5 bases, with 13 bases separating them. The germline V gene has CDR1 SQVTM and CDR2 ANQGSEA. Written as DNA, the CDR3 is TGCAGCGTTGAGTGGGGAGGAGGGACCGGGGAGCTGTTTTTT. It translates to CSVEWGGGTGELFF.

The chain employs TRBV19 and TRBJ1-5, with TRBD1 matching 11 bases. The CDR3 runs to 16 residues. Germline trimming cut 7 bases from V and 9 bases from J; bases unmatched to any gene: 14. In germline, CDR1 is LNHDA, CDR2 SQIVND (reference sequence). The CDR3 loop reads CASNFGGTGGAWPQHF. In DNA, the CDR3 is TGTGCCAGTAATTTTGGGGGGACAGGGGGAGCTTGGCCCCAGCATTTT.

The chain carries TRBV19 and TRBJ2-5, with D possibly being TRBD2 (6 bases). The CDR3 totals 15 residues. V gave up 1 base and J gave up 2 bases, with 11 bases separating them. Germline CDR1 reads LNHDA; CDR2 reads SQIVND (reference sequence). CDR3 sequence: CASSIVRRGQETQYF. CDR3 nucleotides: TGTGCCAGTAGTATAGTTAGGCGGGGTCAAGAGACCCAGTACTTC.

CDR3 sequence: CASTEDAGGGYEQYF. In DNA form, the CDR3 reads TGTGCCAGCACCGAGGACGCGGGAGGGGGATACGAGCAGTACTTC. The rearrangement uses TRBV6-1 and TRBJ2-7, with 9 bases aligning to TRBD2. The CDR3 is made up of 15 amino acids. The ends lost 7 bases at V and 4 bases at J; junction bases unmatched: 11. CDR1 is MNHNS and CDR2 is SASEGT in the germline V gene.